This T cell receptor (beta chain) emerged from a study of PD-1 blockade in classical Hodgkin lymphoma (dated by TCRdb to 2020 to 2021). Regarding the study in general: Nivolumab dosing was 3 mg/kg intravenously every 2 weeks, continuing until either disease progression or unacceptable toxicity. To define a peripheral blood immune signature of response to PD-1 blockade in classical Hodgkin lymphoma, the study combined TCR beta sequencing with CyTOF.

As for this clone: Its antigen is not yet known. No base quality information exists; no much larger clone differs at one position.

Trimming takes 4 bases from V and 3 bases from J, and the germline ends sit 10 bases apart. Including the terminal cysteine and phenylalanine, the CDR3 comprises 13 residues. The DNA shown is the 39-base CDR3, in frame from base 1. Based on the germline V gene, the CDR1 and CDR2 sequences are SGHRS and YFSETQ. Summary of the overall study and its limitations: Among trial patients, those achieving complete response had baseline diversity similar to that of newly diagnosed patients, while diversity was significantly lower in partial responders and progressors. Baseline TCR diversity was reported to be lower in newly diagnosed patients than in healthy donors and to be lower still in relapsed/refractory patients. Only a single clinical trial cohort was studied, and what caused the repertoire differences, possibly disease activity or prior therapy, remained undefined. Diversity was lower in patients who began nivolumab less than 1 year after ASCT, so these patients were left out of later analyses to avoid confounding by immune reconstitution. By C4D1, a significant rise was seen in CD4+ TCR diversity but not in CD8+ TCR diversity (p=0.0027 vs p=0.16), and the rise was most apparent among complete responders (p=0.02).

Genomic DNA was isolated using the Qiagen DNeasy kit from unsorted PBMCs as well as from negatively selected CD4+ and CD8+ fractions. Using primers that anneal to V and J segments, immunoSEQ multiplex PCR amplified the TCR beta CDR3 regions. A synthetic immune receptor repertoire was used to minimize amplification bias, and remaining bias was computationally removed after sequencing. As for the original processing: Repertoire diversity was quantified as the Shannon entropy index using custom Python scripts. The unsorted, CD4+ and CD8+ repertoires were each analyzed separately, with the exception of combined analyses, where CD4+ and CD8+ sequences were merged in silico. A clone counted as expanded when the clone's frequency after treatment rose at least 2-fold relative to C1D1, and clones undetected at baseline were given a pseudocount of 0.5. Clones with 0 or 1 copy at C1D1 were defined as singleton clones, while clones with 2 or more copies were defined as non-singleton clones. By matching protein sequences in sorted samples from the same patient, clones expanded in unsorted samples were annotated as CD4+, CD8+ or unknown. Wilcoxon tests were applied to paired samples to test diversity changes from C1D1 to C4D1. TCRdb carries this immuneACCESS record with in-frame sequences only. Its versions omit some clonotypes, under half of them owing to an unresolved V gene in the studies checked, with the rest unexplained. V and J calls plus clone size are reproduced from that table; the DNA served to infer D and trimming. Recorded for this sample are 17,000 or so clones; roughly 85% of them occurred a single time. About 13% of the sample goes to the ten largest clones.

In light of the paper, this sample's time point label describes: cycle 4 day 1 (C4D1), after 5 to 7 weeks of nivolumab. All trial patients had relapsed after autologous stem cell transplantation, with cohorts A, B and C differing in prior brentuximab vedotin exposure. A total of over 55 patients with relapsed/refractory classical Hodgkin lymphoma made up the trial cohort, and each patient's best overall response was complete response, partial response or progressive disease. Single-agent nivolumab was administered to trial patients in the multi-cohort phase II CheckMate 205 trial. Best overall response was determined by an independent review committee according to the 2007 International Working Group response criteria. Trial PBMCs were collected immediately before nivolumab initiation (C1D1) and during therapy at cycle 2 day 1 and cycle 4 day 1. After peripheral blood was drawn into 8 mL Vacutainer Cell Preparation Tubes, PBMCs were isolated by centrifugation and then cryopreserved.

The rearranged segments are TRBV5-1 and TRBJ2-5; TRBD1 might be the D gene, on 6 matching bases. The material sequenced was peripheral blood mononuclear cells (PBMCs), taken before the fourth cycle of nivolumab. This TCR derives from a human donor with classical Hodgkin lymphoma. DNA sequence: TGCGCCAGCAGCGCAAGGACAGAAGAGACCCAGTACTTC. The translation is CASSARTEETQYF.